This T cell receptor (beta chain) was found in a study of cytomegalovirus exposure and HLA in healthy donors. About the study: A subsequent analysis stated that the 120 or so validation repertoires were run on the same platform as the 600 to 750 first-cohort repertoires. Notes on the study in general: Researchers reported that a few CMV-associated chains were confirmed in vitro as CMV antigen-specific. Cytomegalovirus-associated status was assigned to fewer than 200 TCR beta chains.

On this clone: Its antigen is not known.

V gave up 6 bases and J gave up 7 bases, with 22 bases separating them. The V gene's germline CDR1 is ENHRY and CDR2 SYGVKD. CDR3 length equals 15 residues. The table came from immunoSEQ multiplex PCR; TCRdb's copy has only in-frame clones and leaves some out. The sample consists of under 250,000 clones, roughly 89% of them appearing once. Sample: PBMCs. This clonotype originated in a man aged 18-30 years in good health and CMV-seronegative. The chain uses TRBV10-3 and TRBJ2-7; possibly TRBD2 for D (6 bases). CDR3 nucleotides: TGTGCCATCAGGGGACTGGGGACTCCCCGAGGGGAGCAGTACTTC. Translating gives CAIRGLGTPRGEQYF.